The clone carrying this T cell receptor (beta chain) was recorded many times. Nobody among the patients had been given any treatment before thyroid surgery. The data are from a study of metastatic and nonmetastatic thyroid tumors. CDR1 and CDR2 (germline): SNHLY, FYNNEI. Trimming cost V 6 bases and J 5 bases; bases outside gene matches: 12. CDR3 length: 15 residues. In the original processing: A papillary thyroid cancer distant-metastasis classifier was built from CDR3 differences across clinicopathological groups. TCRdb reanalyzed the PCR reads via MiXCR. V and J calls and clone size were set by TCRdb, not the authors. Of 34,000 or so clones in the sample, 15% to 20% were seen once.

Sample: blood. This sequence joins TRBV2 and TRBJ2-7, with 8 nucleotides matching TRBD1. This receptor was identified in a female donor with papillary thyroid cancer or a benign thyroid nodule (not recorded which). Some clones in this sample may be carry-over from other donors' samples. DNA for the CDR3: TGTGCCAGCAGAACCGGGACAGGTGAGCCCCACGAGCAGTACTTC. Translation gives CASRTGTGEPHEQYF. Complete variable domain (other parts from reference TRBV2 and TRBJ2-7): EPEVTQTPSHQVTQMGQEVILRCVPISNHLYFYWYRQILGQKVEFLVSFYNNEISEKSEIFDDQFSVERPDGSNFTLKIRSTKLEDSAMYFCASRTGTGEPHEQYFGPGTRLTVT.